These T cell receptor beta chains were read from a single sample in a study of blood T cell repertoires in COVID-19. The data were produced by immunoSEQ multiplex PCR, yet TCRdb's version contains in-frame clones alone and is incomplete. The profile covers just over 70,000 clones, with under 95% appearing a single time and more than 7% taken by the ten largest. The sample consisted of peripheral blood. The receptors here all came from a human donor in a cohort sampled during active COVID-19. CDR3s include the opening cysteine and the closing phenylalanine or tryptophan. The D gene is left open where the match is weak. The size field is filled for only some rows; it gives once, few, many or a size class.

CDR3: CASSQGGSDTQYF
DNA: TGTGCCAGCAGCCAAGGCGGATCAGATACGCAGTATTTT
D: -
V: TRBV14
J: TRBJ2-3
size: -

CDR3: CASSEEPNTEAFF
DNA: TGCGCCAGCAGTGAGGAGCCGAACACTGAAGCTTTCTTT
D: -
V: TRBV10-2
J: TRBJ1-1
size: -

CDR3: CASTLGGDQPQHF
DNA: TGTGCCAGCACCCTGGGGGGGGATCAGCCCCAGCATTTT
D: -
V: TRBV7-8
J: TRBJ1-5
size: -

CDR3: CASSTARQGTGNTIYF
DNA: TGCGCCAGCAGCACGGCAAGACAGGGAACTGGAAACACCATATATTTT
D: TRBD1
V: TRBV5-1
J: TRBJ1-3
size: -

CDR3: CASSISGVQPQHF
DNA: TGTGCCAGCAGTATCTCAGGGGTTCAGCCCCAGCATTTT
D: -
V: TRBV27
J: TRBJ1-5
size: -

CDR3: CASSRDRGENEQFF
DNA: TGTGCCAGCTCACGAGACAGGGGAGAAAATGAGCAGTTCTTC
D: TRBD1
V: TRBV18
J: TRBJ2-1
size: few

CDR3: CASRGGQERNYGYTF
DNA: TGTGCCAGCAGGGGGGGACAGGAGAGAAACTATGGCTACACCTTC
D: TRBD1
V: TRBV2
J: TRBJ1-2
size: few

CDR3: CASSVSADSYNSPLHF
DNA: TGTGCCAGCAGCGTCTCGGCGGACTCCTATAATTCACCCCTCCACTTT
D: -
V: TRBV9
J: TRBJ1-6
size: -

CDR3: CASIPSRGRIHEQYF
DNA: TGTGCCAGCATCCCCAGCCGGGGGAGGATCCACGAGCAGTACTTC
D: -
V: TRBV6-5
J: TRBJ2-7
size: -

CDR3: CASSDSQVTGELFF
DNA: TGTGCCAGCAGCGACTCCCAGGTCACCGGGGAGCTGTTTTTT
D: -
V: TRBV9
J: TRBJ2-2
size: -

CDR3: CASSLDSYSYEQYF
DNA: TGTGCCAGCAGCTTGGACAGTTACTCCTACGAGCAGTACTTC
D: -
V: TRBV5-4
J: TRBJ2-7
size: few

CDR3: CASSEYPGMNTEAFF
DNA: TGTGCCAGCAGTGAATATCCAGGGATGAACACTGAAGCTTTCTTT
D: -
V: TRBV25-1
J: TRBJ1-1
size: -

CDR3: CASSQDRTEAFF
DNA: TGTGCCAGCAGCCAAGACAGAACTGAAGCTTTCTTT
D: -
V: TRBV14
J: TRBJ1-1
size: -

CDR3: CASSVDEAGLGYTF
DNA: TGTGCCAGCAGCGTAGATGAGGCAGGGCTTGGCTACACCTTC
D: -
V: TRBV9
J: TRBJ1-2
size: once

CDR3: CASSREYRVTEQYF
DNA: TGTGCCAGCAGCCGGGAGTACAGGGTAACAGAGCAGTACTTC
D: -
V: TRBV3-1/TRBV3-2
J: TRBJ2-7
size: once

CDR3: CASSRTVQQETQYF
DNA: TGTGCCAGCAGTCGGACAGTTCAACAAGAGACCCAGTACTTC
D: -
V: TRBV27
J: TRBJ2-5
size: -

CDR3: CASSLAQEQFF
DNA: TGTGCCAGCAGCTTGGCCCAAGAGCAGTTCTTC
D: -
V: TRBV5-6
J: TRBJ2-1
size: -

CDR3: CASSPGTGVSSYEQYF
DNA: TGTGCCAGCAGCCCCGGGACAGGGGTGAGCTCCTACGAGCAGTACTTC
D: TRBD1
V: TRBV11-2
J: TRBJ2-7
size: -

CDR3: CASSQPWGGTGGEKLFF
DNA: TGCGCCAGCAGCCAACCGTGGGGAGGGACAGGGGGCGAAAAACTGTTTTTT
D: TRBD1
V: TRBV4-1
J: TRBJ1-4
size: -

CDR3: CASSPGTGVSGANVLTF
DNA: TGTGCCAGCAGCCCTGGGACAGGGGTTAGTGGGGCCAACGTCCTGACTTTC
D: TRBD1
V: TRBV9
J: TRBJ2-6
size: -

CDR3: CASTGLASINEQFF
DNA: TGTGCCAGCACTGGGCTAGCGTCTATCAATGAGCAGTTCTTC
D: -
V: TRBV6-5
J: TRBJ2-1
size: -

CDR3: CASSLSSVPEAFF
DNA: TGTGCCAGCAGCCTCTCTTCGGTACCCGAAGCTTTCTTT
D: -
V: TRBV12-3/TRBV12-4
J: TRBJ1-1
size: -